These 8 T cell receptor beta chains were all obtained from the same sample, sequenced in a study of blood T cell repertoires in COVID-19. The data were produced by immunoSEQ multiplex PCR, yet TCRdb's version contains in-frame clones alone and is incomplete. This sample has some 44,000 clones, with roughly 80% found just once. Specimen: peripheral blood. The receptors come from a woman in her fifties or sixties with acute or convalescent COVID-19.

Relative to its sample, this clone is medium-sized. The CDR3 protein is CASSHSTESYEQYF. The CDR3, as DNA: TGTGCCAGCAGCCACTCTACCGAATCCTACGAGCAGTACTTC. The rearrangement links TRBV4-2 to TRBJ2-7; D gene ambiguous. V was clipped by 3 bases and J by 1 base, with 10 bases between them. This CDR3 has 14 residues. Germline V gives CDR1 LGHNA, CDR2 YNFKEQ.

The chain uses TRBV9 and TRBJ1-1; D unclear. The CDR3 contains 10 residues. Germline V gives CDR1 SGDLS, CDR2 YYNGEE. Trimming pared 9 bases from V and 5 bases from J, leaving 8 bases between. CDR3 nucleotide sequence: TGTGCCACCGGGGTGACTGAAGCTTTCTTT. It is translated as CATGVTEAFF.

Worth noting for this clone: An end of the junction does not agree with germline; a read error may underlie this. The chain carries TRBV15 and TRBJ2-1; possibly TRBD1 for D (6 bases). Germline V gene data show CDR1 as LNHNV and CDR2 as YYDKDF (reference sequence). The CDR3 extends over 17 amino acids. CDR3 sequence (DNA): TGTGCCACCAGCAGAGTAACTCGGCAGGGGCCTGACAATGGGCAGTTCTTC. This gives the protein CATSRVTRQGPDNGQFF.

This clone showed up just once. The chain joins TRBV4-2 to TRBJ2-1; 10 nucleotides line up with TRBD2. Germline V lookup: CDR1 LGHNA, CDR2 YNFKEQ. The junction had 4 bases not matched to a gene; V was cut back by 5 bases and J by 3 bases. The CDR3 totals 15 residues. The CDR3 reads CASSDSGGGYNEQFF. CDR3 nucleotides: TGTGCCAGCAGCGACAGCGGGGGGGGCTACAATGAGCAGTTCTTC.

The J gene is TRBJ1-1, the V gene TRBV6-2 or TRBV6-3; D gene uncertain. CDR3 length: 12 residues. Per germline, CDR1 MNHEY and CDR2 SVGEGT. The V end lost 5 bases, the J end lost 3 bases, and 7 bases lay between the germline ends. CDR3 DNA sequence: TGTGCCAGCAGTGATCCGGACACTGAAGCTTTCTTT. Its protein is CASSDPDTEAFF.

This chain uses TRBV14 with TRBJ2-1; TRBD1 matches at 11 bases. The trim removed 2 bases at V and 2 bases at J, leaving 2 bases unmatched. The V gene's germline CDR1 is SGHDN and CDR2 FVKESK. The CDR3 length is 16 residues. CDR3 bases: TGTGCCAGCAGCCAACCGGGACAGGGGGCCTACAATGAGCAGTTCTTC. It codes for CASSQPGQGAYNEQFF. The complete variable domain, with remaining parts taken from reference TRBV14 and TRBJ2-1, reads EAGVTQFPSHSVIEKGQTVTLRCDPISGHDNLYWYRRVMGKEIKFLLHFVKESKQDESGMPNNRFLAERTGGTYSTLKVQPAELEDSGVYFCASSQPGQGAYNEQFFGPGTRLTVL.

CDR3 nucleotide sequence: TGTGCCAGCAGTGAAGCGCCTGCAGGGTCCTCCTACGAGCAGTACTTC. Its translation is CASSEAPAGSSYEQYF. The V and J genes are TRBV2 and TRBJ2-7; maybe TRBD1 (5 bases). The CDR3 contains 16 residues. The V end was cut by 0 bases, the J end by 0 bases, with 12 bases between. Germline values: CDR1 SNHLY, CDR2 FYNNEI. Based on the CDR3 plus reference TRBV2 and TRBJ2-7, the full variable domain is EPEVTQTPSHQVTQMGQEVILRCVPISNHLYFYWYRQILGQKVEFLVSFYNNEISEKSEIFDDQFSVERPDGSNFTLKIRSTKLEDSAMYFCASSEAPAGSSYEQYFGPGTRLTVT.

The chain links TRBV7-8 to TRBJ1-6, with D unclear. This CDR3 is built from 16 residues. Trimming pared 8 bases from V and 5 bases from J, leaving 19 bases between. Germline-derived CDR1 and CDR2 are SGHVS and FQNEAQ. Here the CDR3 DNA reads TGTGCCAGCGCTCCCACCGGAGCTTTGGATAATTCACCCCTCCACTTT. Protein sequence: CASAPTGALDNSPLHF. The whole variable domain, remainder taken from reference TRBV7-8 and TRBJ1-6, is GAGVSQSPRYKVAKRGQDVALRCDPISGHVSLFWYQQALGQGPEFLTYFQNEAQLDKSGLPSDRFFAERPEGSVSTLKIQRTQQEDSAVYLCASAPTGALDNSPLHFGNGTRLTVT.